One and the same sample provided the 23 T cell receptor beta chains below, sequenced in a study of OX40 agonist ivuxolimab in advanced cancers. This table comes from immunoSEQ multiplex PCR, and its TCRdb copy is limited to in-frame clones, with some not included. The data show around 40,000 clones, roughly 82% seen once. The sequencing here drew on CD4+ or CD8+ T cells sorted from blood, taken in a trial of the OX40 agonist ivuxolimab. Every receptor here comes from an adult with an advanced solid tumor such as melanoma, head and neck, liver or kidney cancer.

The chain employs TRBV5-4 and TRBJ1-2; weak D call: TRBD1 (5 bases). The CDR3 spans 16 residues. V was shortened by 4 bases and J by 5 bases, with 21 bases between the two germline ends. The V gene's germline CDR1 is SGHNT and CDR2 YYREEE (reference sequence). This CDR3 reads CASSPRGQGAIYGYTF. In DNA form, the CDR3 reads TGTGCCAGCAGCCCCCGGGGCCAGGGCGCCATTTATGGCTACACCTTC.

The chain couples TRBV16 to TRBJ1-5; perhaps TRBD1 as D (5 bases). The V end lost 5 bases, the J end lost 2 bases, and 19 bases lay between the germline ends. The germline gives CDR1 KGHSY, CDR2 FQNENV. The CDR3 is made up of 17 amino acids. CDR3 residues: CASSALGGDLGNQPQHF. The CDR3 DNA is TGTGCCAGCAGCGCCCTGGGGGGGGATTTGGGCAATCAGCCCCAGCATTTT.

CDR3 DNA: TGTGCCATCAGTGCTTGGACTAGCGGGAGGGCCCCCCAGAGGTACGAGCAGTACTTC. Its protein is CAISAWTSGRAPQRYEQYF. The gene calls are TRBV10-3 and TRBJ2-7, with 15 bases lining up with TRBD2. The CDR3 is 19 amino acids. The germline V gene encodes CDR1 ENHRY and CDR2 SYGVKD. The ends lost 4 bases at V and 4 bases at J; junction bases unmatched: 14.

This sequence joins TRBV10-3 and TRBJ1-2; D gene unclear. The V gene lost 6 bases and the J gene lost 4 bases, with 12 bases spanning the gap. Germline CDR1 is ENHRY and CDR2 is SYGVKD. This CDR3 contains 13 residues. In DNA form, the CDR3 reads TGTGCCATCAGCCCGCAGACTATCTATGGCTACACCTTC. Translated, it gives CAISPQTIYGYTF.

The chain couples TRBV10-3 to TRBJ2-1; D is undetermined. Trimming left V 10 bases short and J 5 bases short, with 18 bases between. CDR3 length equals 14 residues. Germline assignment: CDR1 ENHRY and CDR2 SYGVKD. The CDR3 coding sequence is TGTGCCAGCTACCCGGGCCCCCCGAACAATGAGCAGTTCTTC. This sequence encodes CASYPGPPNNEQFF.

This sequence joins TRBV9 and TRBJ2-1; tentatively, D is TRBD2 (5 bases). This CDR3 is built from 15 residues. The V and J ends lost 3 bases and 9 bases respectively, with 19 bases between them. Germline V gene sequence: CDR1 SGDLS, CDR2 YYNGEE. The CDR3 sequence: CASSAHPGDRAEQFF. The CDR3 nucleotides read TGTGCCAGCAGCGCTCACCCCGGGGATCGGGCTGAGCAGTTCTTC.

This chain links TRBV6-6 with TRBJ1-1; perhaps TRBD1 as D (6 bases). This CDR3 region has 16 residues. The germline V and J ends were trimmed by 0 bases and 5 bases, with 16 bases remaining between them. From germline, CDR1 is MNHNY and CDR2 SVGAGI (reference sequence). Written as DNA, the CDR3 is TGTGCCAGCAGTTACTCAGGTTCAGGGGCCGGTACTGAAGCTTTCTTT. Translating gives CASSYSGSGAGTEAFF.

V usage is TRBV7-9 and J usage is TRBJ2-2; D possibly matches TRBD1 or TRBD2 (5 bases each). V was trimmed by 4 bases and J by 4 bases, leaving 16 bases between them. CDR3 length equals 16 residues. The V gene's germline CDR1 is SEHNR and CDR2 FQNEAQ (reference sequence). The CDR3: CASSYDLGVGTGELFF. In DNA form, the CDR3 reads TGTGCCAGCAGCTACGACCTGGGGGTGGGCACCGGGGAGCTGTTTTTT.

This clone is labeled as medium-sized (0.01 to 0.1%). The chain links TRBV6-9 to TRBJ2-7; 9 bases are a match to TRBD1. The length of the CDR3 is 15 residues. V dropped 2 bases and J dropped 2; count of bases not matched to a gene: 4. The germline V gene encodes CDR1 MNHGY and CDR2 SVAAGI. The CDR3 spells CASSYRDRATYEQYF. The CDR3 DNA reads TGTGCCAGCAGTTATCGGGACAGGGCCACCTACGAGCAGTACTTC.

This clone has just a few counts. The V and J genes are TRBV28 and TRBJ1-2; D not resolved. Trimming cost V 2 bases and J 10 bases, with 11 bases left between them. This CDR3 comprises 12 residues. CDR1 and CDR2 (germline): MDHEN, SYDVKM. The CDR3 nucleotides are TGTGCCAGCAGTTTAATCCCGAAAAACTACACCTTC. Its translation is CASSLIPKNYTF.

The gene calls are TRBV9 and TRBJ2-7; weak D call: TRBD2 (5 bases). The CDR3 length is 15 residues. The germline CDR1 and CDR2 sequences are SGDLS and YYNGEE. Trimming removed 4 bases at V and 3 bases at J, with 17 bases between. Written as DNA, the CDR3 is TGTGCCAGCAGCCCTAGAGCGGCCCCCGGCTACGAGCAGTACTTC. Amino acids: CASSPRAAPGYEQYF. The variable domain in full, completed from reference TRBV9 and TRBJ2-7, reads DSGVTQTPKHLITATGQRVTLRCSPRSGDLSVYWYQQSLDQGLQFLIQYYNGEERAKGNILERFSAQQFPDLHSELNLSSLELGDSALYFCASSPRAAPGYEQYFGPGTRLTVT.

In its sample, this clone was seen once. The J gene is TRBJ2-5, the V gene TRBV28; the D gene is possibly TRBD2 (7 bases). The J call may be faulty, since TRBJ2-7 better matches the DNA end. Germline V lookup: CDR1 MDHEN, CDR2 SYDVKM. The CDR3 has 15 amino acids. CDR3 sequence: CASWGGWRGVYEQYF. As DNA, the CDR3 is TGTGCCAGCTGGGGGGGCTGGCGGGGAGTATACGAGCAGTACTTC.

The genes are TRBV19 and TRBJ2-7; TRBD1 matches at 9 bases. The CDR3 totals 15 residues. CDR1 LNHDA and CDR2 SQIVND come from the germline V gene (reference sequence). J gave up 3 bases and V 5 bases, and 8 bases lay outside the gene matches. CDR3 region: CASSPRADRGYEQYF. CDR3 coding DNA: TGTGCCAGTAGTCCCAGAGCGGACAGGGGCTACGAGCAGTACTTC.

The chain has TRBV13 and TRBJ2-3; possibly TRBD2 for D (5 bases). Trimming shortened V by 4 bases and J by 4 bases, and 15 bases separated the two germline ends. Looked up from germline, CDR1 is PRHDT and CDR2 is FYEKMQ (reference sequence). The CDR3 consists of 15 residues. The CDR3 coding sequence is TGTGCCAGCAGCTCCAGCATGAGGGTCCCAGATACGCAGTATTTT. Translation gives CASSSSMRVPDTQYF.

In DNA form, the CDR3 reads TGTGCCTGGAGTGGGACGCACGGCTACACCTTC. Amino acids: CAWSGTHGYTF. This sequence joins TRBV30 and TRBJ1-2; no clear D. V shed 1 base and J shed 8 bases, with 8 bases lying between them. The CDR3 runs 11 residues. Germline V gene sequence: CDR1 GTSNPN, CDR2 SVGIG (reference sequence).

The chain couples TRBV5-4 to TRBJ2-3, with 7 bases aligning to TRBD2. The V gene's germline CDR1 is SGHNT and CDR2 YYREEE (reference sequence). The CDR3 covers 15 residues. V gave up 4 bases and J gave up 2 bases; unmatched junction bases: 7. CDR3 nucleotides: TGTGCCAGCAGCATTAGCGGGCACTACACAGATACGCAGTATTTT. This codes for CASSISGHYTDTQYF.

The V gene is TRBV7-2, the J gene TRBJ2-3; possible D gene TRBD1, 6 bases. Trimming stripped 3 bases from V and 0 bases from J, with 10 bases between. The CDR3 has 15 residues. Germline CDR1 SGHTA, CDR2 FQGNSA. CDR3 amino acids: CASSLTGPSTDTQYF. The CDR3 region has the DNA TGTGCCAGCAGCTTGACAGGCCCTAGCACAGATACGCAGTATTTT. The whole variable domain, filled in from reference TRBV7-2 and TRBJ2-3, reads GAGVSQSPSNKVTEKGKDVELRCDPISGHTALYWYRQSLGQGLEFLIYFQGNSAPDKSGLPSDRFSAERTGGSVSTLTIQRTQQEDSAVYLCASSLTGPSTDTQYFGPGTRLTVL.

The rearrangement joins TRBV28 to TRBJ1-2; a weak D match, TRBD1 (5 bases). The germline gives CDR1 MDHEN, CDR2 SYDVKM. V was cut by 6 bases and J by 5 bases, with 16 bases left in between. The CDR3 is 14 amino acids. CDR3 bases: TGTGCCAGCAGCATTTCAGGGATGCAGTATGGCTACACCTTC. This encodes CASSISGMQYGYTF.

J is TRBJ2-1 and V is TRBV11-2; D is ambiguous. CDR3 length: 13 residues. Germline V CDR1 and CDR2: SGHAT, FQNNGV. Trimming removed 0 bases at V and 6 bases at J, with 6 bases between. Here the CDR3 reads CASSLEPGNEQFF. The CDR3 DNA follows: TGTGCCAGCAGCTTAGAACCCGGCAATGAGCAGTTCTTC.

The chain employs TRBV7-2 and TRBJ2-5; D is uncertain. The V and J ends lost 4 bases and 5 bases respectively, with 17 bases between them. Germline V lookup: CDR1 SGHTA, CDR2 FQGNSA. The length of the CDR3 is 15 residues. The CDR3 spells CASSSQKGDRETQYF. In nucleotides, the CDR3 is TGTGCCAGCAGCTCCCAGAAAGGCGACCGGGAGACCCAGTACTTC.

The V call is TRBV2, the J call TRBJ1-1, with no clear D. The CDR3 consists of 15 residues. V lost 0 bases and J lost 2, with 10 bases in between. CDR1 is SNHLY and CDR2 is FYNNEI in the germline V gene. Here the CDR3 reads CASSEAWGLNTEAFF. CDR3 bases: TGTGCCAGCAGTGAAGCCTGGGGATTAAACACTGAAGCTTTCTTT.

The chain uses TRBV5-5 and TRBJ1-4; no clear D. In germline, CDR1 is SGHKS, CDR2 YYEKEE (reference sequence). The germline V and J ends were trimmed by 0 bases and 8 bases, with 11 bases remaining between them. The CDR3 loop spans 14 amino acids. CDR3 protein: CASSLGGVREKLFF. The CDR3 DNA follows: TGTGCCAGCAGCTTGGGTGGCGTGAGAGAAAAACTGTTTTTT.

The CDR3 sequence: CASSLSGGREQYF. CDR3 nucleotides: TGTGCCAGCAGCTTGTCCGGGGGACGCGAGCAGTACTTC. The chain uses TRBV5-4 and TRBJ2-7, with D perhaps TRBD2 (6 bases). The germline V gene has CDR1 SGHNT and CDR2 YYREEE (reference sequence). Trimming left V 1 base short and J 6 bases short, with 11 bases between. CDR3 length: 13 amino acids.